This T cell receptor (beta chain) comes out of a study of cytomegalovirus exposure and HLA in healthy donors listed by TCRdb under 2017. Looking at the study overall: According to a later analysis, the 120 or so validation repertoires were produced on the same platform as the 666 repertoires of the first cohort. The study aimed to test whether cataloging public T cell receptors could reveal signatures of past pathogen exposure. Along with the approximately 650-subject first cohort, a separate validation cohort of over 90 different subjects was used. High-throughput TCR immunosequencing, statistical association of individual TCRs with disease status, and machine learning were combined to predict cytomegalovirus infection status.

To prepare the library, the immunoSEQ multiplex PCR assay was applied. On the authors' methods: To diagnose cytomegalovirus status from the catalog of TCR beta chain sequences, a statistical classification framework was built. TCRdb mirrors the immuneACCESS table, restricted to in-frame sequences. Some clones are absent from its copies; in checked studies, under half trace to an unresolved V gene, and the reason for the others is unknown. D and trimming come from the DNA, and the V and J calls and clone size come from that table. The sample has 200,000 to 300,000 clones on record, approximately 86% of them singletons. The ten largest clones take up 1% to 1.5% of the sample. Overall results and qualifications from the work: Three of the identified cytomegalovirus-associated TCR beta chains were confirmed in vitro to be specific for cytomegalovirus antigens. The validation cohort had no HLA typing available for a later analysis, so co-occurrence within that cohort was assessed over all 130 or so repertoires. In the study, roughly 160 TCR beta chains were listed as associated with cytomegalovirus. The authors suggested that the approach could potentially be extended to other disease states and immunological phenotypes. The classifier was reported to diagnose cytomegalovirus status with high specificity and sensitivity in both the original cohort and the validation cohort. Most TCR sequences were seen in very few donors, while some public TCRs were found in many individuals. In a later analysis, TCRs clustered in the first cohort were found to also tend to co-occur in the roughly 120 validation repertoires, with approximately 95% of cluster scores above 0.

Points on this clone: Its antigen has not been determined. No base quality values were provided; no much bigger clone lies one nucleotide off.

The donors belonged to the validation cohort of approximately 130 subjects, which was separate from the approximately 700-subject first cohort. From the germline V gene (reference sequence), CDR1 is MNHEY and CDR2 is SMNVEV. The trim is 5 bases for V and 5 bases for J, with a gap of 21 bases between the germline ends. Inclusive of the bounding cysteine and phenylalanine, the CDR3 is 16 residues long. The only DNA kept is the CDR3, 48 bases in frame from the first base. The sequence joins TRBV27 to TRBJ2-5; the best D guess is TRBD2, with 7 bases matching. The sequencing input was PBMCs. This TCR was recovered from a woman between 25 and 40 years old in good health and CMV-seropositive. The bases read TGTGCCAGCAGTCTTTTCAGGGGAGGGCCCGGTGAGACCCAGTACTTC. Translated, this is CASSLFRGGPGETQYF.